This T cell receptor (beta chain) originates from a study of Ad26.COV2.S vaccination and SARS-CoV-2 variants. Germline V CDR1 and CDR2: SGHVS, FNYEAQ. V was pared by 2 bases and J by 4 bases, with 8 bases between. CDR3 size: 13 residues. Study-wide results and caveats: Vaccine recipients had higher spike-specific TCR breadth than placebo recipients. Non-spike TCR breadth was similar in vaccine and placebo recipients.

On this clone: What it binds is unknown.

Treatment specified: some 19 received Ad26.COV2.S at low or high dose, single or two shots; 5 received placebo; per-sample allocation not given. Specimens were obtained on day 63 following the first vaccine or placebo injection. This adult donor, from Boston, was 18-55 years old. Clones were read by immunoSEQ multiplex PCR, and TCRdb kept only the in-frame ones, dropping some. The repertoire consists of about 450,000 clones, with about 91% occurring once and the leading ten covering around 2.6%. V gene TRBV7-6 combines with J gene TRBJ1-1; no clear D gene. The sample here was peripheral blood, taken in a trial of Ad26.COV2.S vaccine versus placebo. This receptor was identified in a person between 18 and 65 years old who received the Ad26.COV2.S COVID-19 vaccine or a placebo. The CDR3 loop reads CASSLQGPTEAFF. The CDR3 DNA is TGTGCCAGCAGCTTACAAGGTCCCACTGAAGCTTTCTTT.